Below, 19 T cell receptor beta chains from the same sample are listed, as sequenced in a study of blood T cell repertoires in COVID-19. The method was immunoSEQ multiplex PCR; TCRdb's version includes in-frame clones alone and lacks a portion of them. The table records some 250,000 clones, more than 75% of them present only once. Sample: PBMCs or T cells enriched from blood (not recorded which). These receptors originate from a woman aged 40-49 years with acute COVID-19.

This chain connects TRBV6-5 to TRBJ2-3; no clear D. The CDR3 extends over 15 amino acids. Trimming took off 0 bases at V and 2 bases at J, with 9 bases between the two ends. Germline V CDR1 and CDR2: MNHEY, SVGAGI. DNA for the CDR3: TGTGCCAGCAGTTACTCTTGGGCGTCCACAGATACGCAGTATTTT. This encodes CASSYSWASTDTQYF.

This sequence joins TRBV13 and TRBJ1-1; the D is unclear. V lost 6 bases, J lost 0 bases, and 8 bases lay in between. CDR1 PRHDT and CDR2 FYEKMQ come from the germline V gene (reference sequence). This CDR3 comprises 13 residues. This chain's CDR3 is CASRRGMNTEAFF. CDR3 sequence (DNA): TGTGCCAGCAGACGGGGAATGAACACTGAAGCTTTCTTT.

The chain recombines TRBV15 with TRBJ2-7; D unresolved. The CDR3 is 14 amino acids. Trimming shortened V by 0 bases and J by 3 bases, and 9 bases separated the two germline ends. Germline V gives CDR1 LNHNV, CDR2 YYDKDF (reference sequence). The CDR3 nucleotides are TGTGCCACCAGCAGAGATAAGCAGGACTACGAGCAGTACTTC. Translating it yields CATSRDKQDYEQYF. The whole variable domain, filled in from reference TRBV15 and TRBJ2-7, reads DAMVIQNPRYQVTQFGKPVTLSCSQTLNHNVMYWYQQKSSQAPKLLFHYYDKDFNNEADTPDNFQSRRPNTSFCFLDIRSPGLGDTAMYLCATSRDKQDYEQYFGPGTRLTVT.

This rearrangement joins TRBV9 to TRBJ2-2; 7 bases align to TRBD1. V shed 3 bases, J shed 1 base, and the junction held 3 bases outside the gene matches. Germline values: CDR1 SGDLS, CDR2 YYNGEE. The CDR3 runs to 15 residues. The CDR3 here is CASSGGQVNTGELFF. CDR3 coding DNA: TGTGCCAGCAGCGGCGGACAGGTGAACACCGGGGAGCTGTTTTTT.

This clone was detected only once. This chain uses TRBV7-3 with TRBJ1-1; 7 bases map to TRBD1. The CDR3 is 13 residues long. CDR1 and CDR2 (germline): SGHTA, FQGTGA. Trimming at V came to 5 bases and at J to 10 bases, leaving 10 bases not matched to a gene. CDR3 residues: CASSPWGQQSAFF. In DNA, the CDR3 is TGTGCCAGCAGCCCATGGGGACAGCAATCAGCTTTCTTT.

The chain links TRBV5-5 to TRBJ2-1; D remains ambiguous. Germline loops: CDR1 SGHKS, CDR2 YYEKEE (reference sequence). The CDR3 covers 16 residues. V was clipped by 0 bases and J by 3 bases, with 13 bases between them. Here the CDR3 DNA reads TGTGCCAGCAGCTTGGAAATGAAGTTCGGCTACAATGAGCAGTTCTTC. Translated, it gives CASSLEMKFGYNEQFF.

The CDR3 protein is CASRRGGEQPQHF. The CDR3 DNA reads TGTGCCAGCAGGAGGGGGGGCGAACAGCCCCAGCATTTT. The V and J genes are TRBV6-5 and TRBJ1-5; D perhaps matches TRBD1 (6 bases). The CDR3 contains 13 residues. In germline, CDR1 is MNHEY, CDR2 SVGAGI. Trimming left V 6 bases short and J 7 bases short, with 13 bases between.

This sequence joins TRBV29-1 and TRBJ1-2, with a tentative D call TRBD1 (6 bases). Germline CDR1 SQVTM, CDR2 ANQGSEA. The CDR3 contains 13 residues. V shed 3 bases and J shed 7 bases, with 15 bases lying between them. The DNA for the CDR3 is TGCAGCGTTGACATCACAGGGAAGGGTGGCTACACCTTC. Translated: CSVDITGKGGYTF.

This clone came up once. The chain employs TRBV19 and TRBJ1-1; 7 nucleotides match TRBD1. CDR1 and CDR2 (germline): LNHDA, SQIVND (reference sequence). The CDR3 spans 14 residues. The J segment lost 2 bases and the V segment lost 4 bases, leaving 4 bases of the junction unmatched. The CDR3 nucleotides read TGTGCCAGTAGTAGACAGGGAATAAACACTGAAGCTTTCTTT. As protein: CASSRQGINTEAFF.

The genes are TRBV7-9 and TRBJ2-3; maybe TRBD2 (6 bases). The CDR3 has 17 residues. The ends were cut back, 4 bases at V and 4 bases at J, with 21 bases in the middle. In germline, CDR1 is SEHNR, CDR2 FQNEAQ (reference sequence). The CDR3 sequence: CASSYPSVAGDPDTQYF. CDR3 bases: TGTGCCAGCAGCTACCCTAGCGTTGCCGGAGACCCAGATACGCAGTATTTT.

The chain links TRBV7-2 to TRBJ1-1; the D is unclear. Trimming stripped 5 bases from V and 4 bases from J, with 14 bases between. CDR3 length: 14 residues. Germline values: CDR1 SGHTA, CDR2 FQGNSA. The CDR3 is CASSDHNTGTEAFF. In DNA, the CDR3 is TGTGCCAGCAGCGACCACAACACGGGCACTGAAGCTTTCTTT. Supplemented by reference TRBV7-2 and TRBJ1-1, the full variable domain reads GAGVSQSPSNKVTEKGKDVELRCDPISGHTALYWYRQSLGQGLEFLIYFQGNSAPDKSGLPSDRFSAERTGGSVSTLTIQRTQQEDSAVYLCASSDHNTGTEAFFGQGTRLTVV.

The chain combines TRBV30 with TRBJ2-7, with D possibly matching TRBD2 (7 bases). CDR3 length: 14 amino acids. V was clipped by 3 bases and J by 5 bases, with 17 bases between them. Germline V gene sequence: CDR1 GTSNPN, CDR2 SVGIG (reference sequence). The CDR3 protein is CAWRAGAVKNEQYF. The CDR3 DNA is TGTGCCTGGAGGGCGGGGGCAGTCAAAAACGAGCAGTACTTC.

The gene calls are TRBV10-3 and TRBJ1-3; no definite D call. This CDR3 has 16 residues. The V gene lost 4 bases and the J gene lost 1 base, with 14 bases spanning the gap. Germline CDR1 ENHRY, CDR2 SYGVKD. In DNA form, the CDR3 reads TGTGCCATCAGTGGGAAGAGTGGGCTTTCTGGAAACACCATATATTTT. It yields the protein CAISGKSGLSGNTIYF.

The CDR3 DNA follows: TGTGCCAGCAGTGAATTGGGACAGGGGTATGGCTACACCTTC. This sequence encodes CASSELGQGYGYTF. The rearrangement uses TRBV2 and TRBJ1-2; 10 bases align to TRBD1. V trimming: 2 bases; J trimming: 5 bases; junction bases outside the gene matches: 2. CDR1 is SNHLY, CDR2 FYNNEI, per germline. The CDR3 has 14 amino acids.

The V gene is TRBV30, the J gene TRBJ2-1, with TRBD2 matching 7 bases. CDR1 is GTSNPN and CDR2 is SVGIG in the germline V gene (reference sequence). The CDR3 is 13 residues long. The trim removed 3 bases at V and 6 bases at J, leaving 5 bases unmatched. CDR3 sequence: CAWRGLDGNEQFF. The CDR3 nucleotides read TGTGCCTGGAGAGGACTAGACGGCAATGAGCAGTTCTTC.

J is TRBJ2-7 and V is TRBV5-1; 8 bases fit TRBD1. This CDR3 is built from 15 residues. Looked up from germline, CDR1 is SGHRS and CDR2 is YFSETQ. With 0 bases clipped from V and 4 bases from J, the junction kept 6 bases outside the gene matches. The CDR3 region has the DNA TGCGCCAGCAGCTTGGTGGACAGGGAAGGTTACGAGCAGTACTTC. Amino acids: CASSLVDREGYEQYF.

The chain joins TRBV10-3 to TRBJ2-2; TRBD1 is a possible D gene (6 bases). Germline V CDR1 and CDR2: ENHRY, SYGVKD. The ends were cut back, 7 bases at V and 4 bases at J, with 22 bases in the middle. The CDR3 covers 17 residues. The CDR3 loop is CAITTPRTEDFTGELFF. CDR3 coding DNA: TGTGCCATCACCACTCCCAGGACAGAGGATTTCACCGGGGAGCTGTTTTTT.

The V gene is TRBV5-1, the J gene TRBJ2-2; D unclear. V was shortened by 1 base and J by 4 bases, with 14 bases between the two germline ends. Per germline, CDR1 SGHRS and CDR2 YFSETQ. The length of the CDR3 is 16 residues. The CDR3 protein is CASSLWSSQSTGELFF. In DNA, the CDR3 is TGCGCCAGCAGCTTGTGGAGTAGTCAGTCCACCGGGGAGCTGTTTTTT.

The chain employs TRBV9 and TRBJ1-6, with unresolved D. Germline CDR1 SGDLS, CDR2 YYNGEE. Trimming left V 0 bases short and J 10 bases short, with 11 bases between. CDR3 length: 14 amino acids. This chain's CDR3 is CASSVVEGRSPLHF. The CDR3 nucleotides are TGTGCCAGCAGCGTAGTGGAGGGTCGGTCACCCCTCCACTTT.